This TCR beta chain was captured in a study of blood T cells in healthy people across ages. Every sample yielded at least 6 million isolated PBMCs. Comments on this clonotype: What it binds is unknown.

Trimming cost V 5 bases and J 10 bases; bases outside gene matches: 7. Germline V CDR1 and CDR2: SEHNR, FQNEAQ (reference sequence). The CDR3 has 12 residues. Combining a sample-barcoded 5' primer with a J-beta primer mix, a second PCR ran for about 7 to 12 cycles. TCRdb fed the 5' RACE reads into MiXCR, producing one record per CDR3 protein. Of some 900,000 distinct CDR3 sequences listed, more than 25% were seen once; the top ten hold around 15%. Study results and limitations: Significant beta diversity loss was already apparent by age around 40, declining roughly linearly.

The material sequenced was blood. This TCR was recovered from a woman older than 75 in good health. This sequence joins TRBV7-9 and TRBJ1-2; 7 nucleotides agree with TRBD1. CDR3 sequence reads: CASSIIDRDYTF. DNA of the CDR3: TGTGCCAGCAGCATCATAGACAGGGACTACACCTTC.